This TCR beta chain was captured in a study of early T cells in non-severe SARS-CoV-2 infection. This clonotype was observed many times. V dropped 1 base and J dropped 9 bases, with 7 bases sitting between them. This CDR3 contains 13 residues. Germline V gene sequence: CDR1 PRHDT, CDR2 FYEKMQ (reference sequence). TCRdb redid the calling of the 5' RACE reads with MiXCR, one entry per CDR3 protein. The sample shows around 57,000 distinct CDR3 sequences, roughly an eighth of them seen only once. The sequence was collected from an adult who was a healthcare worker with PCR-confirmed SARS-CoV-2 infection or an uninfected control (not recorded which). Sequencing was carried out using whole blood. This rearrangement joins TRBV13 to TRBJ1-6; TRBD1 might be the D (5 bases). CDR3 sequence reads: CASSLVGGSPLHF. The CDR3 nucleotides are TGTGCCAGCAGCTTAGTGGGGGGTTCACCCCTCCACTTT.